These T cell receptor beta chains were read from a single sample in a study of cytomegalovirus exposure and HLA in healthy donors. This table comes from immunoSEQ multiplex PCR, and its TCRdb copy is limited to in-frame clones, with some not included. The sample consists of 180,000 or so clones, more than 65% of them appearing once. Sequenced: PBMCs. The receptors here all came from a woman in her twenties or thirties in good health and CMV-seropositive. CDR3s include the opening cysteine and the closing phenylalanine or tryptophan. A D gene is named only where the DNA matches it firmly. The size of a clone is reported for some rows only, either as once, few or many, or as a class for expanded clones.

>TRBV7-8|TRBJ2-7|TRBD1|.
TGTGCCAGCAGGCGGGACAGGGACTCCTACGAGCAGTACTTC
CASRRDRDSYEQYF
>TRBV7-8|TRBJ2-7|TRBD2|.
TGTGCCAGCAGCCCAGCTGGACTAGCGGCATCCTACGAGCAGTACTTC
CASSPAGLAASYEQYF
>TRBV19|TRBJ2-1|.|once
TGTGCCAGTAGTATATTAGGAACTCGGCGAGGGAATGAGCAGTTCTTC
CASSILGTRRGNEQFF
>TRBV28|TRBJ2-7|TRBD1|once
TGTGCCAGCACCCTAAGAACAGGGGGGAACGACGAGCAGTACTTC
CASTLRTGGNDEQYF
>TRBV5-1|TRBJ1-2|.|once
TGCGCCAGCAGCTTGTTAGGAGATTACGGCTACACCTTC
CASSLLGDYGYTF
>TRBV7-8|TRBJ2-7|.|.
TGTGCCAGCAGCTTATCGAGCGGAGCACGGTACGAGCAGTACTTC
CASSLSSGARYEQYF
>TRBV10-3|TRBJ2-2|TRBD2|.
TGTGCCATCAGTGCCCTAGCGGAGGATACCGGGGAGCTGTTTTTT
CAISALAEDTGELFF
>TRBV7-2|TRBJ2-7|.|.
TGTGCCAGCAGCCTGGGGGGGGGCAGGGCCGAGCAGTACTTC
CASSLGGGRAEQYF
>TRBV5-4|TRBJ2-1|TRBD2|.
TGTGCCAGCAGCACTCCGACTAGCGGGAGGGACAATGAGCAGTTCTTC
CASSTPTSGRDNEQFF
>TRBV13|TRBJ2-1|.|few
TGTGCCAGCAGCTTGACAGGCTACAATGAGCAGTTCTTC
CASSLTGYNEQFF
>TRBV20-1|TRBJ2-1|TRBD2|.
TGCAGTGCTAGTAGCGGGATTGAGCAGTTCTTC
CSASSGIEQFF
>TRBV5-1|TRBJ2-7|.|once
TGCGCCAGCAGCCCAGCCGGGGACATAACCTACGAGCAGTACTTC
CASSPAGDITYEQYF
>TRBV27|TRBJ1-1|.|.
TGTGCCAGCAGTCCCTTACAGGGCTTCAGGACTGAAGCTTTCTTT
CASSPLQGFRTEAFF
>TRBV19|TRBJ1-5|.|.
TGTGCCAGTCGAGGGCCCCTGCGGGAGCAGCCCCAGCATTTT
CASRGPLREQPQHF
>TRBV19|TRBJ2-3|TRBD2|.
TGTGCCAGTACCGGGACTAGCGGGACATACACAGATACGCAGTATTTT
CASTGTSGTYTDTQYF
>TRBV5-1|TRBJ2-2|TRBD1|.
TGCGCCAGCAGCTTGGCCGCAGGGGGCATGGTGACCGGGGAGCTGTTTTTT
CASSLAAGGMVTGELFF
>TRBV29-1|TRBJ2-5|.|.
TGCAGCGTCCTCAAAGCAGGGCCAGAGACCCAGTACTTC
CSVLKAGPETQYF
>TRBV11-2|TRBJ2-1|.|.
TGTGCCAGCAGCTTAGTGTCCATCTCCTACAATGAGCAGTTCTTC
CASSLVSISYNEQFF
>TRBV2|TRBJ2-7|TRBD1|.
TGTGCCAGCATATGGGACAGGGGGCAATACGAGCAGTACTTC
CASIWDRGQYEQYF
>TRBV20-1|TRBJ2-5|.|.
TGCAGTGCCGTAAACCAAGAGACCCAGTACTTC
CSAVNQETQYF